These 27 T cell receptor beta chains originate from one sample sequenced in a study of beta chain features in type 1 diabetes. Since all of the isolated RNA was reverse transcribed, expressed TCRB transcripts were what got sequenced. The data were produced by immunoSEQ multiplex PCR, yet TCRdb's version contains in-frame clones alone and is incomplete. The table lists 680,000 or so clones, roughly 16% of them singletons. Sequences were obtained from naive CD4+ T cells from blood. The receptors shown here come from a man younger than 30 in good health.

The rearrangement links TRBV18 to TRBJ1-6, with TRBD1 matching over 7 bases. V shed 6 bases, J shed 7 bases, and the junction held 6 bases outside the gene matches. CDR3 length equals 14 residues. CDR1 and CDR2 (germline): KGHSH, LQKENI. CDR3 residues: CASSPTGDNSPLHF. The CDR3 coding sequence is TGTGCCAGCTCGCCCACAGGGGACAATTCACCCCTCCACTTT.

The chain carries TRBV7-2 and TRBJ2-7; D is unresolved. Germline-derived CDR1 and CDR2 are SGHTA and FQGNSA. V was cut by 4 bases and J by 2 bases, with 9 bases left in between. The CDR3 is made up of 13 amino acids. The DNA of the CDR3 is TGTGCCAGCAGCTCCCCCACCCCCTACGAGCAGTACTTC. Its protein is CASSSPTPYEQYF.

This sequence joins TRBV9 and TRBJ2-1; 9 bases are shared with TRBD1. In germline, CDR1 is SGDLS, CDR2 YYNGEE. The CDR3 has 14 residues. V lost 4 bases and J lost 5; bases outside the gene matches: 4. CDR3 protein: CASSRQGVNNEQFF. CDR3 DNA: TGTGCCAGCAGCCGACAGGGGGTGAACAATGAGCAGTTCTTC.

The V gene is TRBV20-1, the J gene TRBJ2-7; D not certain. The J call is uncertain, as TRBJ2-5 better fits the DNA end. CDR3 length: 11 amino acids. Germline V gene lookup returns CDR1 DFQATT and CDR2 SNEGSKA (reference sequence). CDR3 nucleotides: TGCAGTGCTAGAGTGCGGGAGACCCAGTACTTC. Protein product: CSARVRETQYF.

This clone was detected a few times. The chain joins TRBV14 to TRBJ1-1; perhaps TRBD1 as D (5 bases). The V gene lost 3 bases and the J gene lost 4 bases, with 9 bases spanning the gap. Germline lookup yields CDR1 SGHDN and CDR2 FVKESK. This CDR3 is built from 13 residues. The chain's CDR3 is CASSQGLGTEAFF. The CDR3 DNA follows: TGTGCCAGCAGCCAGGGGCTGGGCACTGAAGCTTTCTTT.

This clone was seen a few times. This sample includes further DNA sequences coding for the same CDR3. The chain uses TRBV5-1 and TRBJ1-5, with D perhaps matching TRBD1 (5 bases). Germline assignment: CDR1 SGHRS and CDR2 YFSETQ. CDR3 length: 13 residues. V lost 0 bases and J 6 bases, leaving 7 bases between the germline ends. The chain's CDR3 is CASSLDGGQPQHF. CDR3 DNA: TGCGCCAGCAGCTTGGATGGGGGTCAGCCCCAGCATTTT.

The chain is built from TRBV7-9 and TRBJ2-7; 11 positions agree with TRBD1. Trimming at V came to 5 bases and at J to 3 bases, leaving 12 bases not matched to a gene. In germline, CDR1 is SEHNR, CDR2 FQNEAQ (reference sequence). The CDR3 is made up of 17 amino acids. The CDR3 loop is CASSRRLGQGAVYEQYF. CDR3 bases: TGTGCCAGCAGCCGCAGGCTAGGACAGGGGGCTGTCTACGAGCAGTACTTC. The full variable domain, completed using reference TRBV7-9 and TRBJ2-7, is DTGVSQNPRHKITKRGQNVTFRCDPISEHNRLYWYRQTLGQGPEFLTYFQNEAQLEKSRLLSDRFSAERPKGSFSTLEIQRTEQGDSAMYLCASSRRLGQGAVYEQYFGPGTRLTVT.

This clone was detected a few times. Additional DNA sequences in this sample encode the identical CDR3. This sequence joins TRBV4-1 and TRBJ1-2; TRBD1 is a possible D gene (5 bases). V dropped 1 base and J dropped 2 bases, with 5 bases sitting between them. Germline V gives CDR1 MGHRA, CDR2 YSYEKL. This CDR3 region has 13 residues. CDR3 DNA: TGCGCCAGCAGCCAAGGACAGAACTATGGCTACACCTTC. It is translated as CASSQGQNYGYTF.

This clone was detected a few times. This sequence joins TRBV27 and TRBJ2-5; D tentatively reads TRBD1 or TRBD2 (6 bases each). V was shortened by 2 bases and J by 4 bases, with 14 bases between the two germline ends. This CDR3 comprises 15 residues. Per germline, CDR1 MNHEY and CDR2 SMNVEV (reference sequence). DNA for the CDR3: TGTGCCAGCAGTTTACAGGGGAGGTTAGGAGAGACCCAGTACTTC. It translates to CASSLQGRLGETQYF.

The chain joins TRBV9 to TRBJ2-1; D possibly uses TRBD1 or TRBD2 (5 bases each). Germline loops: CDR1 SGDLS, CDR2 YYNGEE. The CDR3 consists of 14 residues. Between the trimmed V and J ends, which lost 0 bases and 9 bases, there was a span of 13 bases. This chain's CDR3 is CASSVGQIEGEQFF. In DNA form, the CDR3 reads TGTGCCAGCAGCGTAGGACAGATCGAGGGTGAGCAGTTCTTC. Full variable domain (outside the CDR3, taken from reference TRBV9 and TRBJ2-1): DSGVTQTPKHLITATGQRVTLRCSPRSGDLSVYWYQQSLDQGLQFLIQYYNGEERAKGNILERFSAQQFPDLHSELNLSSLELGDSALYFCASSVGQIEGEQFFGPGTRLTVL.

The chain has TRBV7-3 and TRBJ2-3, with D unclear. The CDR3 spans 15 residues. Germline CDR1 and CDR2: SGHTA and FQGTGA. Trimming left V 5 bases short and J 4 bases short, with 16 bases between. DNA of the CDR3: TGTGCCAGCAGCCCAGGTGCAAGGTCGGCAGATACGCAGTATTTT. Translation: CASSPGARSADTQYF.

This chain links TRBV5-1 with TRBJ2-3; 7 nucleotides align to TRBD1. Per germline, CDR1 SGHRS and CDR2 YFSETQ. The CDR3 totals 15 residues. The V segment lost 9 bases and the J segment 0 bases; nucleotides outside the gene matches: 10. This chain's CDR3 is CATGLTGDSTDTQYF. In DNA form, the CDR3 reads TGCGCCACCGGACTCACAGGGGACAGCACAGATACGCAGTATTTT. The full variable domain, in which reference TRBV5-1 and TRBJ2-3 provide the parts outside the CDR3, is KAGVTQTPRYLIKTRGQQVTLSCSPISGHRSVSWYQQTPGQGLQFLFEYFSETQRNKGNFPGRFSGRQFSNSRSEMNVSTLELGDSALYLCATGLTGDSTDTQYFGPGTRLTVL.

The sample holds a few counts of this clone. The V and J genes are TRBV4-3 and TRBJ2-7; no reliable D call. The CDR3 is 14 amino acids. Germline V gene sequence: CDR1 LGHNA, CDR2 YSLEER. The V end lost 1 base, the J end lost 0 bases, and 7 bases lay between the germline ends. The DNA for the CDR3 is TGCGCCAGCAGCCAAGTCTGGTCCTCCTACGAGCAGTACTTC. This encodes CASSQVWSSYEQYF.

The V and J genes are TRBV4-3 and TRBJ2-4, with 10 positions matching TRBD2. The CDR3 extends over 17 amino acids. CDR1 and CDR2 from the germline V gene are LGHNA and YSLEER. The V and J ends lost 0 bases and 4 bases, in that order; junction bases with no gene match: 6. The CDR3 sequence is CASSQEPSGGAKNIQYF. The DNA of the CDR3 is TGCGCCAGCAGCCAAGAACCTAGCGGGGGCGCAAAAAACATTCAGTACTTC.

This clone has ten or more counts. The chain combines TRBV28 with TRBJ2-3; 9 bases are shared with TRBD1. The V segment lost 8 bases and the J segment 2 bases; nucleotides outside the gene matches: 8. Per the germline V gene, CDR1 is MDHEN and CDR2 is SYDVKM. CDR3 length: 15 amino acids. CDR3: CASADRGISTDTQYF. The CDR3 nucleotides are TGTGCCAGCGCAGACAGGGGGATTTCCACAGATACGCAGTATTTT. Filled out from reference TRBV28 and TRBJ2-3, the complete variable domain reads DVKVTQSSRYLVKRTGEKVFLECVQDMDHENMFWYRQDPGLGLRLIYFSYDVKMKEKGDIPEGYSVSREKKERFSLILESASTNQTSMYLCASADRGISTDTQYFGPGTRLTVL.

This clone was found a few times. The chain couples TRBV7-2 to TRBJ2-1; possible D gene TRBD2, 9 bases. CDR3 length: 17 amino acids. The germline V and J ends were trimmed by 5 bases and 3 bases, with 20 bases remaining between them. CDR1 and CDR2 (germline): SGHTA, FQGNSA. CDR3 region: CASSLLAGGTGYNEQFF. As DNA, the CDR3 is TGTGCCAGCAGCCTACTGGCGGGAGGGACAGGCTACAATGAGCAGTTCTTC.

This sequence joins TRBV10-3 and TRBJ2-7, with D tentatively TRBD1 (6 bases). The CDR3 is 11 amino acids. The V end lost 8 bases, the J end lost 6 bases, and 11 bases lay between the germline ends. Germline lookup yields CDR1 ENHRY and CDR2 SYGVKD. This CDR3 reads CAISDRFEQYF. The CDR3 DNA reads as TGTGCCATCTCCGACAGGTTCGAGCAGTACTTC.

This clone was seen a few times. One end of the junction is discordant with germline, which a read error may explain. The chain couples TRBV29-1 to TRBJ2-5, with 7 bases matching TRBD1. From germline, CDR1 is SQVTM and CDR2 ANQGSEA. The CDR3 sequence is 12 residues long. The CDR3 DNA follows: TGCAGCGTTGAAAGGGGGCAAGGGACCCAGTACTTC. Protein: CSVERGQGTQYF.

This clone was seen only a few times. The chain joins TRBV7-9 to TRBJ2-7; a weak D match, TRBD1 (6 bases). The ends were cut back, 3 bases at V and 0 bases at J, with 12 bases in the middle. The CDR3 runs 15 residues. Germline-derived CDR1 and CDR2 are SEHNR and FQNEAQ (reference sequence). CDR3 nucleotide sequence: TGTGCCAGCAGCTTTGTTAAGACAGGCTCCTACGAGCAGTACTTC. Protein sequence: CASSFVKTGSYEQYF.

This clone was picked up a small number of times. The rearrangement links TRBV19 to TRBJ1-1, with D uncertain. This CDR3 has 13 amino acids. The V end was cut by 7 bases, the J end by 1 base, with 10 bases between. Germline assignment: CDR1 LNHDA and CDR2 SQIVND (reference sequence). DNA of the CDR3: TGTGCCAGTATGACCACACCGAACACTGAAGCTTTCTTT. This codes for CASMTTPNTEAFF.

As for this clone: Other nucleotide sequences from this sample produce the same CDR3. This chain uses TRBV28 with TRBJ1-2; no clear D gene. The CDR3 sequence is 14 residues long. Germline V gives CDR1 MDHEN, CDR2 SYDVKM. Between the trimmed V and J ends, which lost 8 bases and 1 base, there was a span of 14 bases. The CDR3 loop is CASSEGGLNYGYTF. The CDR3 nucleotides are TGTGCCAGCTCGGAAGGCGGTCTTAACTATGGCTACACCTTC.

The rearrangement joins TRBV11-1 to TRBJ1-2; 7 bases map to TRBD1. Germline assignment: CDR1 SGHAT and CDR2 FQDESV (reference sequence). Trimming at V came to 3 bases and at J to 8 bases, leaving 9 bases not matched to a gene. This CDR3 is built from 14 residues. The CDR3 region is CASSFDRVVGGYTF. The CDR3, as DNA: TGTGCCAGCAGCTTCGACAGGGTGGTTGGCGGCTACACCTTC. The full variable domain, completed using reference TRBV11-1 and TRBJ1-2, is EAEVAQSPRYKITEKSQAVAFWCDPISGHATLYWYRQILGQGPELLVQFQDESVVDDSQLPKDRFSAERLKGVDSTLKIQPAELGDSAMYLCASSFDRVVGGYTFGSGTRLTVV.

V usage is TRBV9 and J usage is TRBJ2-2, with TRBD2 matching over 9 bases. The V gene end was trimmed by 3 bases and the J gene end by 2 bases; junction bases not matched to a gene: 2. This CDR3 contains 15 residues. The germline CDR1 and CDR2 sequences are SGDLS and YYNGEE. Written as DNA, the CDR3 is TGTGCCAGCAGCGCTAGCGGGACAAACACCGGGGAGCTGTTTTTT. Encoded protein: CASSASGTNTGELFF.

This clone occurred a few times. This chain joins TRBV4-1 and TRBJ2-5, with 9 bases that match TRBD1. J was trimmed by 5 bases and V by 3 bases; bases with no gene match: 7. Germline CDR1 MGHRA, CDR2 YSYEKL. The CDR3 is made up of 15 amino acids. The CDR3: CASSQPKDRGETQYF. In DNA, the CDR3 is TGCGCCAGCAGCCAGCCCAAGGACAGGGGTGAGACCCAGTACTTC.

This clone was recorded a few times. The chain recombines TRBV9 with TRBJ1-1; no firm D call. The CDR3 spans 13 residues. Germline loops: CDR1 SGDLS, CDR2 YYNGEE. V lost 1 base to trimming and J lost 3 bases, with 7 bases between them. The chain's CDR3 is CASSVLRDTEAFF. CDR3 DNA sequence: TGTGCCAGCAGCGTACTGAGGGACACTGAAGCTTTCTTT.

The rearrangement links TRBV30 to TRBJ2-5; D possibly corresponds to TRBD1 (6 bases). The J call is in doubt because the DNA end fits TRBJ2-7 better. CDR1 and CDR2 (germline): GTSNPN, SVGIG (reference sequence). This CDR3 is 14 amino acids long. CDR3 residues: CAWSQDSLSYEQYF. CDR3 nucleotide sequence: TGTGCCTGGAGCCAGGACAGTTTATCCTACGAGCAGTACTTC.

This clone was counted a few times. The V gene is TRBV11-2, the J gene TRBJ2-3; D is ambiguous. The CDR3 is made up of 12 amino acids. V was trimmed by 0 bases and J by 7 bases, leaving 5 bases between them. Germline-derived CDR1 and CDR2 are SGHAT and FQNNGV. CDR3 sequence reads: CASSLEANTQYF. The CDR3 coding sequence is TGTGCCAGCAGCTTAGAAGCAAATACGCAGTATTTT. Looking up the rest from reference TRBV11-2 and TRBJ2-3 gives the full variable domain: EAGVAQSPRYKIIEKRQSVAFWCNPISGHATLYWYQQILGQGPKLLIQFQNNGVVDDSQLPKDRFSAERLKGVDSTLKIQPAKLEDSAVYLCASSLEANTQYFGPGTRLTVL.